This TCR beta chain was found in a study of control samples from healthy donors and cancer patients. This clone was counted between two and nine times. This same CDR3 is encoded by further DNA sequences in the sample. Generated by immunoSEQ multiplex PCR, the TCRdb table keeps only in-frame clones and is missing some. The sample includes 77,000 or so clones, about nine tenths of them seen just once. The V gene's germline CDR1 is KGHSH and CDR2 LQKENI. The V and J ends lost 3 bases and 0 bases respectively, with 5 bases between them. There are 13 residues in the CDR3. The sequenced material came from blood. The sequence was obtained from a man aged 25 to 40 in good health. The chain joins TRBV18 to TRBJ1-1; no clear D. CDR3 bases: TGTGCCAGCTCACCCGGGTTGAACACTGAAGCTTTCTTT. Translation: CASSPGLNTEAFF.